One T cell receptor beta chain is described in this entry. Participants' own reports of clinical history determined their cohort assignment. Cohort 3 recovered donors had two negative PCRs, clearance, or symptom resolution. V lost 2 bases, J lost 8 bases, and 4 bases stayed unmatched. Germline CDR1 is SGHNT and CDR2 is YYREEE (reference sequence). The CDR3 is 14 residues long. Under the authors' procedure: Amplification from reference gene primers served as the basis for estimated nucleated cell counts. Repertoires were generated with immunoSEQ multiplex PCR, while TCRdb's copy carries only in-frame clones and drops some. For V, J and clone size, that table is used; D and trimming come from the DNA. The sample records about 480,000 clones, roughly 90% being singletons. This sample stems from a study of blood T cell repertoires in COVID-19.

The gene calls are TRBV5-4 and TRBJ2-1, with 10 bases aligning to TRBD2. Sequenced material: PBMCs or T cells enriched from blood (not recorded which). The sequence came from a woman aged 35 to 49 who had recovered from COVID-19. In DNA form, the CDR3 reads TGTGCCAGCAGCTTAGCGGGAGGGAACGATGAGCAGTTCTTC. Amino acids: CASSLAGGNDEQFF.